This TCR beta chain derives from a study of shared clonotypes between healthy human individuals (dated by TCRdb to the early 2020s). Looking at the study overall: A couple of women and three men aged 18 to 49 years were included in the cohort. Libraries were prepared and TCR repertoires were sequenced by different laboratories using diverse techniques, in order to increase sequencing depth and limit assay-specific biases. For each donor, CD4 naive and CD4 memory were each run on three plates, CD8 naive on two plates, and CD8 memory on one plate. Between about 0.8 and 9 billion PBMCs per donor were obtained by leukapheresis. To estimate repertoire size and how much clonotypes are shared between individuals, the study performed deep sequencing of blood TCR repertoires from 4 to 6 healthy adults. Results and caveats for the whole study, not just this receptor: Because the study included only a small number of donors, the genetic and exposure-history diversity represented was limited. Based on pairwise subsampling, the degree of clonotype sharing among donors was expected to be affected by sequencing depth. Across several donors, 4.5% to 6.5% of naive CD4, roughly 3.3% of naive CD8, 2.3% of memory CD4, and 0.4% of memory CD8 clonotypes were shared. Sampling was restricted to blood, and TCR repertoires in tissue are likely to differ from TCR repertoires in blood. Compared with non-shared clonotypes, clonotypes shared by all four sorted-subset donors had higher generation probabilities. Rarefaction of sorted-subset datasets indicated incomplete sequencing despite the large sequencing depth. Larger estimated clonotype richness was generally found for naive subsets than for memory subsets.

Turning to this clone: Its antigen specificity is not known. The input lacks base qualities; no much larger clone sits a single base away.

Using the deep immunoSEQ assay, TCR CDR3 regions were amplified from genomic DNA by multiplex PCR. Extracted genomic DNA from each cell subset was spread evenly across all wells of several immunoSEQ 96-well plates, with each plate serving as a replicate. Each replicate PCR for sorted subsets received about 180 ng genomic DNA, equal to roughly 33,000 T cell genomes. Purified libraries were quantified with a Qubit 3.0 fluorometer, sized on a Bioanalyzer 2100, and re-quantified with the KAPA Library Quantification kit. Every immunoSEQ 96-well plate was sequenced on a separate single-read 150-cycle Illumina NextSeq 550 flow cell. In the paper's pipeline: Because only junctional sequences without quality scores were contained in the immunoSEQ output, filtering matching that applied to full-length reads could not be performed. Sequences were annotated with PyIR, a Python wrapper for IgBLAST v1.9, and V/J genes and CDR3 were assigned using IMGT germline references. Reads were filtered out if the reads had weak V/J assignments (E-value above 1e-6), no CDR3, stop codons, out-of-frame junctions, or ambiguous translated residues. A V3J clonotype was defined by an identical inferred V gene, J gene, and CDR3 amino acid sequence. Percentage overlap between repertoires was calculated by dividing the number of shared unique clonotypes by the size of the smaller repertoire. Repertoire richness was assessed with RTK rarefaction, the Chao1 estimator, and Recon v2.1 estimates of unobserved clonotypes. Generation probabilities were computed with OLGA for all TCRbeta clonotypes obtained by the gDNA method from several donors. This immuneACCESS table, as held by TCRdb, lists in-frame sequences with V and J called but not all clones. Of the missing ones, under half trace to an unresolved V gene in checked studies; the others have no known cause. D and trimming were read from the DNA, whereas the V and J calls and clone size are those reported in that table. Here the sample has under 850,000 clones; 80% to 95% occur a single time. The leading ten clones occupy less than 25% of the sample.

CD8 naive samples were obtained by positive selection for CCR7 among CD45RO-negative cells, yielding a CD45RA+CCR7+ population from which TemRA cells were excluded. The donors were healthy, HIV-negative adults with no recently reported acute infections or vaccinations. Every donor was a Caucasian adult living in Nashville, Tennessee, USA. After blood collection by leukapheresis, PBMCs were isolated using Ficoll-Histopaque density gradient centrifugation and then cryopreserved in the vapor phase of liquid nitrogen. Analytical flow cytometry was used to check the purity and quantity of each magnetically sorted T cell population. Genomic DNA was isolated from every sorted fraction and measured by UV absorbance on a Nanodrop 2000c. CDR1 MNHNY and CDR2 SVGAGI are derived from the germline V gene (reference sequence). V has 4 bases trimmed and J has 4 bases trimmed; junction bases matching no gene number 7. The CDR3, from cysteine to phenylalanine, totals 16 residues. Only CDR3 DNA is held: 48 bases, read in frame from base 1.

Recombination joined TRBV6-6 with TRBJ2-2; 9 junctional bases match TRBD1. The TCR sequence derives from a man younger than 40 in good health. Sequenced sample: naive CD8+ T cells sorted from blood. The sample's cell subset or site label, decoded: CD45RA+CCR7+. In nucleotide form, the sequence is TGTGCCAGCAGTTGGGACAGGGATATTGGCACCGGGGAGCTGTTTTTT. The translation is CASSWDRDIGTGELFF.